These 15 T cell receptor beta chains were sequenced from one sample in a study of circulating CD8 cells and anti-PD-1 response in melanoma. Each library started from approximately 15 ng of total RNA using the QIAseq Immune Repertoire TCR panel. One entry per CDR3 protein results from TCRdb running MiXCR on the reads. The sample includes some 520 distinct CDR3 sequences, about 9% seen only once; the top ten take around a third. Sorting of live CD3+CD8+TCRalphabeta+ cells by PD-1 and/or TIGIT gave four subsets. The sample consisted of CD8+ T cells from PBMCs, taken at baseline or after one month of anti-PD-1 therapy (not recorded which). The receptors originated from a human donor with melanoma.

In this sample, this clonotype is large. The CDR3 loop reads CASSEGGGDKYNEQFF. DNA for the CDR3: TGTGCCAGCAGTGAGGGAGGGGGGGATAAGTACAATGAGCAGTTCTTC. The chain is built from TRBV25-1 and TRBJ2-1, with a weak D call TRBD2 (7 bases). The germline gives CDR1 MGHDK, CDR2 SYGVNS. The CDR3 runs to 16 residues. V was cut by 3 bases and J by 4 bases, with 16 bases left in between.

This clonotype is termed medium-sized. V gene TRBV27 combines with J gene TRBJ1-4; 10 bases line up with TRBD1. The CDR3 extends over 17 amino acids. V trimming: 0 bases; J trimming: 6 bases; junction bases outside the gene matches: 7. Germline assignment: CDR1 MNHEY and CDR2 SMNVEV (reference sequence). CDR3 loop: CASSLSRDRGVHEKLFF. The CDR3 region has the DNA TGTGCCAGCAGTTTATCCCGGGACAGGGGAGTTCATGAAAAACTGTTTTTT.

By share, this clonotype ranks as medium-sized (0.01 to 0.1%). The chain combines TRBV7-8 with TRBJ2-5, with 7 bases that match TRBD1. CDR3 length: 15 residues. Germline-derived CDR1 and CDR2 are SGHVS and FQNEAQ. Trimming took 2 bases from V and 4 from J; bases not matched to a gene: 7. The CDR3 sequence is CASSLLGGLGETQYF. CDR3 bases: TGTGCCAGCAGCTTATTAGGGGGCTTAGGAGAGACCCAGTACTTC.

This clonotype rates as medium-sized. The chain employs TRBV7-2 and TRBJ2-7; D may correspond to TRBD1 or TRBD2 (5 bases each). The CDR3 runs to 15 residues. V dropped 1 base and J dropped 5 bases, with 15 bases sitting between them. Germline V gene sequence: CDR1 SGHTA, CDR2 FQGNSA. In DNA form, the CDR3 reads TGTGCCAGCAGCTTAGGGCCCGGGACGAATAACGAGCAGTACTTC. It encodes CASSLGPGTNNEQYF. Supplemented by reference TRBV7-2 and TRBJ2-7, the full variable domain reads GAGVSQSPSNKVTEKGKDVELRCDPISGHTALYWYRQSLGQGLEFLIYFQGNSAPDKSGLPSDRFSAERTGGSVSTLTIQRTQQEDSAVYLCASSLGPGTNNEQYFGPGTRLTVT.

Concerning this clonotype: A much larger clone differs from this one at a single base, so this may be a read error. The J gene is TRBJ1-3, the V gene TRBV4-3; TRBD1 might be the D (6 bases). The CDR3 contains 19 residues. Germline CDR1 reads LGHNA; CDR2 reads YSLEER. CDR3 bases: TGTGCCAGCAGCCAAGATTGCCTGGGACAAAGACCGTCTGGAAACACCATATATTTT. Its translation is CASSQDCLGQRPSGNTIYF.

In its sample, this clonotype ranks as large. This chain uses TRBV2 with TRBJ2-1; D possibly uses TRBD1 or TRBD2 (6 bases each). The CDR3 has 15 amino acids. V lost 3 bases and J 0 bases, leaving 9 bases between the germline ends. Germline V gene data show CDR1 as SNHLY and CDR2 as FYNNEI. CDR3 sequence (DNA): TGTGCCAGCAGTGATCCGGGGGCCTCCTACAATGAGCAGTTCTTC. It yields the protein CASSDPGASYNEQFF.

Notes on this clonotype: A much larger clone differs by one base, so this may be a read error. V usage is TRBV20-1 and J usage is TRBJ2-5; the D gene is possibly TRBD1 (5 bases). CDR1 is DFQATT and CDR2 is SNEGSKA in the germline V gene (reference sequence). Trimming cost V 1 base and J 5 bases, with 14 bases left between them. CDR3 length: 14 amino acids. CDR3 DNA: TGCAGTGCTAGAGGTAGACAGACCAGCGAGACCCAGTACTTC. It is translated as CSARGRQTSETQYF.

Notes on this clonotype: Possible read error: a much larger clone is one base away. V gene TRBV9 combines with J gene TRBJ2-7; TRBD2 agrees at 9 bases. J was trimmed by 3 bases and V by 4 bases; bases with no gene match: 5. The CDR3 has 14 residues. The germline V gene has CDR1 SGDLS and CDR2 YYNGEE. CDR3 DNA: TGTGCCAGCAGCAAAGCTAGCGGGGTCTACGAGCAGTACTTC. Translated, it gives CASSKASGVYEQYF.

This clonotype is labeled large (0.1 to 1%). The gene calls are TRBV2 and TRBJ2-7; D not resolved. This CDR3 comprises 11 residues. V was cut by 8 bases and J by 5 bases, with 10 bases left in between. Germline CDR1 reads SNHLY; CDR2 reads FYNNEI. CDR3 in amino acids: CASWTLDEQYF. The CDR3 coding sequence is TGTGCCAGCTGGACCTTGGACGAGCAGTACTTC.

This clonotype counts as medium-sized (0.01 to 0.1%). The V call is TRBV30, the J call TRBJ2-3; TRBD2 agrees at 11 bases. V gave up 1 base and J gave up 7 bases; unmatched junction bases: 4. The germline CDR1 and CDR2 sequences are GTSNPN and SVGIG (reference sequence). The CDR3 totals 14 residues. The CDR3 sequence: CAWSASGGKNTQYF. The CDR3 DNA reads as TGTGCCTGGAGTGCTAGCGGGGGGAAAAATACGCAGTATTTT.

Relative to its sample, this clonotype is medium-sized (0.01 to 0.1%). The rearrangement joins TRBV4-2 to TRBJ2-1; D is tentatively TRBD1 or TRBD2 (6 bases each). This CDR3 spans 16 amino acids. Germline assignment: CDR1 LGHNA and CDR2 YNFKEQ. Trimming pared 1 base from V and 5 bases from J, leaving 15 bases between. The CDR3 bases are TGTGCCAGCAGCCAAGTAGGGTGGGGGGCAAACAATGAGCAGTTCTTC. Translating it yields CASSQVGWGANNEQFF.

In its sample, this clonotype is medium-sized (0.01 to 0.1%). V is TRBV29-1 and J is TRBJ2-7; D may be TRBD1 or TRBD2 (5 bases each). Germline-derived CDR1 and CDR2 are SQVTM and ANQGSEA. V was trimmed by 2 bases and J by 2 bases, leaving 10 bases between them. This CDR3 has 13 amino acids. The CDR3 region has the DNA TGCAGCGTTGAACTGGGGGTTCCCTACGAGCAGTACTTC. It specifies CSVELGVPYEQYF.

This clonotype was seen a few times. The J gene is TRBJ2-2, the V gene TRBV24-1; TRBD2 might be the D (6 bases). This CDR3 is 16 amino acids long. V lost 10 bases, J lost 3 bases, and 20 bases lay in between. Germline CDR1 reads KGHDR; CDR2 reads SFDVKD. For the CDR3, the DNA is TGTGCCACTGAAAATTGGAGGGGCCCCTACACCGGGGAGCTGTTTTTT. It yields the protein CATENWRGPYTGELFF.

Sample share makes this clonotype medium-sized (0.01 to 0.1%). This chain links TRBV27 with TRBJ2-7; 7 nucleotides line up with TRBD2. Germline V lookup: CDR1 MNHEY, CDR2 SMNVEV (reference sequence). Losses at the gene ends were 5 bases for V and 5 bases for J; bases not matched to a gene: 9. The CDR3 contains 14 residues. Here the CDR3 DNA reads TGTGCCAGCAGTGGGTGGGAGGGCCCAGACGAGCAGTACTTC. Its translation: CASSGWEGPDEQYF.

This clonotype was picked up a small number of times. A read error may be the cause here, since a much bigger clone is one base away. The gene calls are TRBV25-1 and TRBJ2-5; 7 bases map to TRBD1. This CDR3 is 14 amino acids long. CDR1 is MGHDK and CDR2 is SYGVNS in the germline V gene. V shed 6 bases, J shed 5 bases, and the junction held 9 bases outside the gene matches. CDR3 loop: CASSAGDSGETQYF. In DNA, the CDR3 is TGTGCCAGCAGCGCAGGGGACAGTGGGGAGACCCAGTACTTC.